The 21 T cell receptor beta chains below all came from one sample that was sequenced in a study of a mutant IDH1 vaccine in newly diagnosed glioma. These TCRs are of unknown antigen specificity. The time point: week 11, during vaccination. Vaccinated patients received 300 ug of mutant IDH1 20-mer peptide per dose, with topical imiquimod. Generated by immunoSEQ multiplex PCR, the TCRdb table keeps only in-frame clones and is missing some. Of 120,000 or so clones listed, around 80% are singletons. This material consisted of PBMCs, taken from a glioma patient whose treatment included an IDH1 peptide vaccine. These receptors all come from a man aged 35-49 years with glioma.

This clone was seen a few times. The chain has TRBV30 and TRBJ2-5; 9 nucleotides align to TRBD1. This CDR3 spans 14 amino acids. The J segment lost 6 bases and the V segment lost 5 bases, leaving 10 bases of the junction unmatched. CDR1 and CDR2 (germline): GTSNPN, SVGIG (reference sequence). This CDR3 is CAWGRDRVRKTQYF. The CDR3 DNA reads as TGTGCCTGGGGGCGGGACAGGGTAAGGAAGACCCAGTACTTC. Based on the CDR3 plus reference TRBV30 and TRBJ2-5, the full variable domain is SQTIHQWPATLVQPVGSPLSLECTVEGTSNPNLYWYRQAAGRGLQLLFYSVGIGQISSEVPQNLSASRPQDRQFILSSKKLLLSDSGFYLCAWGRDRVRKTQYFGPGTRLLVL.

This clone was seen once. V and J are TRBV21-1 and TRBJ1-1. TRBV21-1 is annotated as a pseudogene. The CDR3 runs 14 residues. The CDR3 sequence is CASSRDEHTPEAFF. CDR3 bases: TGTGCCAGCAGCAGGGACGAACATACCCCTGAAGCTTTCTTT.

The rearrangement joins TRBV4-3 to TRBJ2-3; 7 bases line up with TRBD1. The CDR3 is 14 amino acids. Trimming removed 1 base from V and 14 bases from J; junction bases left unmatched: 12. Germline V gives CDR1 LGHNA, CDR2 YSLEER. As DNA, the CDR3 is TGCGCCAGCAGCCAAGGGCCCCGACAGGGTGAACGGTATTTT. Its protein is CASSQGPRQGERYF.

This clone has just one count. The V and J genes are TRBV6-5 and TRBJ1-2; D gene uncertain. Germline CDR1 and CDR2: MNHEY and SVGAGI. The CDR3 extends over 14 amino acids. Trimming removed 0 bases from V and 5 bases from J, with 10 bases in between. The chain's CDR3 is CASSYSTFGYGYTF. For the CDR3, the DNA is TGTGCCAGCAGTTACTCGACGTTCGGATATGGCTACACCTTC.

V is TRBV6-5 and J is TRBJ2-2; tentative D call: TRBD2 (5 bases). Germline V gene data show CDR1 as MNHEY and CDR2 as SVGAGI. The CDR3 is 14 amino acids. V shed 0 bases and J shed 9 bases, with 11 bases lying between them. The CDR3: CASSYSLRGRELFF. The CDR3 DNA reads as TGTGCCAGCAGTTACTCGTTACGGGGTCGGGAGCTGTTTTTT.

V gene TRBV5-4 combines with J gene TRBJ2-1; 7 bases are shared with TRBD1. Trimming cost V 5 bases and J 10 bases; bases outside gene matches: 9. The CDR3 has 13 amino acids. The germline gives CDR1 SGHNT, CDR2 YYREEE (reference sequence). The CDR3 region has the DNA TGTGCCAGCAGTTACCGACAGGGCCGCGAGCAGTTCTTC. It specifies CASSYRQGREQFF.

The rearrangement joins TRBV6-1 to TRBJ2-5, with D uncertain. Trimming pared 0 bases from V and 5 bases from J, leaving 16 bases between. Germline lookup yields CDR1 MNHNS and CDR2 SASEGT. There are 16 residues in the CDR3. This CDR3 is CASSEALVVRSETQYF. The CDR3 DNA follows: TGTGCCAGCAGTGAAGCGCTCGTCGTGCGGTCCGAGACCCAGTACTTC.

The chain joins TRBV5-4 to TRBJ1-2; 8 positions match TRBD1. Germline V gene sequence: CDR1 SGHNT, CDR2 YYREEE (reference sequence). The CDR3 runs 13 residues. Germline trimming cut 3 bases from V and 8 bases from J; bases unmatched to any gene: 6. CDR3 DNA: TGTGCCAGCAGCTACACAGGGGGGCTAGGCTACACCTTC. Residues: CASSYTGGLGYTF.

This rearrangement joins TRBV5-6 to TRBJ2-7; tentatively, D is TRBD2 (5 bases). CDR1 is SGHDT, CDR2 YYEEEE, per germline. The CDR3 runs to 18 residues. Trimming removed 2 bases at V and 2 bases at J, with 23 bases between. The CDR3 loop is CASSLVRRGGPAAYEQYF. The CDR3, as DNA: TGTGCCAGCAGCTTAGTCAGGAGAGGCGGGCCTGCTGCCTACGAGCAGTACTTC.

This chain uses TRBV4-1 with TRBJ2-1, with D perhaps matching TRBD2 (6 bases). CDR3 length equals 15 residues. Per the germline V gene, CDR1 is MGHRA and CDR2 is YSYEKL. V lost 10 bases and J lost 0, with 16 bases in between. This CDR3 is CANPGTPSSYNEQFF. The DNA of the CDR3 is TGCGCCAATCCCGGGACTCCCAGCTCCTACAATGAGCAGTTCTTC.

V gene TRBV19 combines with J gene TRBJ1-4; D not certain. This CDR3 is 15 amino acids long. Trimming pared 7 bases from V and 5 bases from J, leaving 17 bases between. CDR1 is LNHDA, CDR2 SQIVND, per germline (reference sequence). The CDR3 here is CASTVRGRRNEKLFF. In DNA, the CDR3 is TGTGCCAGTACCGTAAGAGGACGGCGGAATGAAAAACTGTTTTTT. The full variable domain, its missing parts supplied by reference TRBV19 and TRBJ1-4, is DGGITQSPKYLFRKEGQNVTLSCEQNLNHDAMYWYRQDPGQGLRLIYYSQIVNDFQKGDIAEGYSVSREKKESFPLTVTSAQKNPTAFYLCASTVRGRRNEKLFFGSGTQLSVL.

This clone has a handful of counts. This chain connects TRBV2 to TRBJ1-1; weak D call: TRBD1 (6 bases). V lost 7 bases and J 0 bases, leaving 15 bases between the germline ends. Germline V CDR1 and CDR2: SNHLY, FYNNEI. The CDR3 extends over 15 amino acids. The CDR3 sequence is CASIYRVWMNTEAFF. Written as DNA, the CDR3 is TGTGCCAGCATCTACAGGGTTTGGATGAACACTGAAGCTTTCTTT.

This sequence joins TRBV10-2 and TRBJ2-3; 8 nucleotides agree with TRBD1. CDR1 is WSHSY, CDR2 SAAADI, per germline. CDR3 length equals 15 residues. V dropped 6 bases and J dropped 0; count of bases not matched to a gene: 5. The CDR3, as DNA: TGCGCCAGCAGGGCAACAGGGGGGAGCACAGATACGCAGTATTTT. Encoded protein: CASRATGGSTDTQYF.

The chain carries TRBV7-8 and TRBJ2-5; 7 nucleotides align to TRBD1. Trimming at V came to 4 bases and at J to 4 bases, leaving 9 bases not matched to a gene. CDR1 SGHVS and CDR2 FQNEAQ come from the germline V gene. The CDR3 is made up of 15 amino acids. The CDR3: CASSSPGQASETQYF. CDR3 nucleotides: TGTGCCAGCAGCTCACCTGGACAGGCGTCAGAGACCCAGTACTTC.

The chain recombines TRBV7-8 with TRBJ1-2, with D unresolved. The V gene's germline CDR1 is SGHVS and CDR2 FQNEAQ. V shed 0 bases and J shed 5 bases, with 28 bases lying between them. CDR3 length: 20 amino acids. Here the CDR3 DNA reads TGTGCCAGCAGCTTAGCCCTTACTCCCGAAGGCAGACCGGGAGGGTATGGCTACACCTTC. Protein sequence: CASSLALTPEGRPGGYGYTF.

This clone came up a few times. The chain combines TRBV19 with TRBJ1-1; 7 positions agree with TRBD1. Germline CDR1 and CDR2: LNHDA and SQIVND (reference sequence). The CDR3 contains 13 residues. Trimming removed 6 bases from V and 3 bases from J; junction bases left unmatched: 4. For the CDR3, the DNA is TGTGCCAGTAGGCCGGGACAGCACACTGAAGCTTTCTTT. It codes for CASRPGQHTEAFF.

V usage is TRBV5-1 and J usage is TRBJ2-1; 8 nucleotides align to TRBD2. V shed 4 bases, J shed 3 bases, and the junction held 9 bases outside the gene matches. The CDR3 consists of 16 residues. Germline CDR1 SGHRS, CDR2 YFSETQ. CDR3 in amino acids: CASSPPGGGIYNEQFF. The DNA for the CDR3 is TGCGCCAGCAGCCCACCGGGAGGGGGAATCTACAATGAGCAGTTCTTC.

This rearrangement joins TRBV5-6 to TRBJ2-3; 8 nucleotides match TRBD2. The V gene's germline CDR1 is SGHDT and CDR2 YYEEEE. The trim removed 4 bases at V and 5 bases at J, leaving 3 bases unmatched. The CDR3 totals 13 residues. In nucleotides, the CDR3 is TGTGCCAGCAGCAATGCGGGGGGAGATACGCAGTATTTT. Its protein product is CASSNAGGDTQYF.

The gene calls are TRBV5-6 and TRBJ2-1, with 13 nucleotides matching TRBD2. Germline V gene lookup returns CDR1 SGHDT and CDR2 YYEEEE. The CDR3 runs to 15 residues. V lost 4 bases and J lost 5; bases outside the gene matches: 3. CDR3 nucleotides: TGTGCCAGCAGCCCCGGGACTAGCGGGAACAATGAGCAGTTCTTC. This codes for CASSPGTSGNNEQFF. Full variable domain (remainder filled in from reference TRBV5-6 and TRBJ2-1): DAGVTQSPTHLIKTRGQQVTLRCSPKSGHDTVSWYQQALGQGPQFIFQYYEEEERQRGNFPDRFSGHQFPNYSSELNVNALLLGDSALYLCASSPGTSGNNEQFFGPGTRLTVL.

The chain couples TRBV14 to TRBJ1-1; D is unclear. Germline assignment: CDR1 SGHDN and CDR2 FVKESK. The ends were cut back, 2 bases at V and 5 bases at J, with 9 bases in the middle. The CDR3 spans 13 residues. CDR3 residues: CASSQQLGTEAFF. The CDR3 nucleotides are TGTGCCAGCAGCCAACAACTCGGGACTGAAGCTTTCTTT.

The CDR3 loop reads CAIPDSSNYGYTF. In DNA, the CDR3 is TGTGCCATCCCGGACAGTTCTAACTATGGCTACACCTTC. The rearrangement links TRBV10-3 to TRBJ1-2, with D perhaps matching TRBD1 (6 bases). The CDR3 runs to 13 residues. With 8 bases removed from V and 0 bases from J, the gap between germline ends came to 10 bases. In germline, CDR1 is ENHRY, CDR2 SYGVKD.